Listed here are 10 T cell receptor beta chains from one sample, sequenced in a study of blood T cell repertoires in COVID-19. The table came from immunoSEQ multiplex PCR; TCRdb's copy has only in-frame clones and leaves some out. The sample lists some 250,000 clones; about four fifths were seen once. Sequenced input: peripheral blood. The receptor source for this set is a woman aged 60-75 years with active or convalescent COVID-19.

This clone was seen only once. In the same sample, other DNA sequences code for this CDR3. This chain uses TRBV29-1 with TRBJ2-6; D remains unclear. The CDR3 sequence is 13 residues long. CDR1 and CDR2 (germline): SQVTM, ANQGSEA. Trimming removed 5 bases from V and 1 base from J, with 6 bases in between. The CDR3 sequence: CSVSLSGANVLTF. CDR3 in DNA: TGCAGCGTTTCCCTATCTGGGGCCAACGTCCTGACTTTC.

The sample holds a few counts of this clone. The chain is built from TRBV28 and TRBJ2-7; 11 positions agree with TRBD2. CDR1 and CDR2 from the germline V gene are MDHEN and SYDVKM. This CDR3 has 15 amino acids. After removal of 2 bases from V and 3 bases from J, the junction contained 3 bases not matched to a gene. The CDR3 loop reads CASSLRGLADYEQYF. Here the CDR3 DNA reads TGTGCCAGCAGTTTAAGGGGACTAGCGGACTACGAGCAGTACTTC.

V usage is TRBV10-2 and J usage is TRBJ1-1, with 9 bases that match TRBD1. The CDR3 consists of 13 residues. With V trimmed by 5 bases and J by 7 bases, 5 bases remained unmatched. Per the germline V gene, CDR1 is WSHSY and CDR2 is SAAADI. The CDR3: CASSRDREGEAFF. CDR3 DNA sequence: TGCGCCAGCAGTAGGGACAGGGAGGGTGAAGCTTTCTTT.

The chain has TRBV2 and TRBJ2-6; perhaps TRBD2 as D (5 bases). The V end lost 2 bases, the J end lost 0 bases, and 17 bases lay between the germline ends. In germline, CDR1 is SNHLY, CDR2 FYNNEI. This CDR3 contains 19 residues. The CDR3 nucleotides are TGTGCCAGCAGTGAACTCTCCACGCGGGTTCTCTCTGGGGCCAACGTCCTGACTTTC. It is translated as CASSELSTRVLSGANVLTF. Based on the CDR3 plus reference TRBV2 and TRBJ2-6, the full variable domain is EPEVTQTPSHQVTQMGQEVILRCVPISNHLYFYWYRQILGQKVEFLVSFYNNEISEKSEIFDDQFSVERPDGSNFTLKIRSTKLEDSAMYFCASSELSTRVLSGANVLTFGAGSRLTVL.

This chain uses TRBV27 with TRBJ1-1; 7 bases map to TRBD1. The V segment lost 3 bases and the J segment 5 bases; nucleotides outside the gene matches: 3. The V gene's germline CDR1 is MNHEY and CDR2 SMNVEV (reference sequence). The CDR3 spans 13 residues. The CDR3 sequence is CASSLATGTEAFF. The DNA of the CDR3 is TGTGCCAGCAGTTTGGCGACAGGGACTGAAGCTTTCTTT.

The chain employs TRBV6-2 or TRBV6-3 and TRBJ1-5, with a possible D match to TRBD1 (5 bases). V was shortened by 0 bases and J by 3 bases, with 9 bases between the two germline ends. This CDR3 spans 15 amino acids. Germline-derived CDR1 and CDR2 are MNHEY and SVGEGT. CDR3 bases: TGTGCCAGCAGTTACTCAGGGGTGAACAATCAGCCCCAGCATTTT. Amino acids: CASSYSGVNNQPQHF.

This rearrangement joins TRBV3-1 (or the pseudogene TRBV3-2) to TRBJ2-3; 9 nucleotides agree with TRBD1. Germline CDR1 and CDR2: LGHDT and YNNKEL (reference sequence). With 2 bases clipped from V and 1 base from J, the junction kept 13 bases outside the gene matches. The CDR3 totals 19 residues. The CDR3 spells CASSQQIGTGRGRTDTQYF. For the CDR3, the DNA is TGTGCCAGCAGCCAACAGATAGGGACAGGGCGCGGCCGCACAGATACGCAGTATTTT.

The genes are TRBV30 and TRBJ2-7; D is possibly TRBD1 (6 bases). Trimming stripped 1 base from V and 3 bases from J, with 10 bases between. From germline, CDR1 is GTSNPN and CDR2 SVGIG (reference sequence). The CDR3 sequence is 13 residues long. The CDR3 loop is CAWSAGQLYEQYF. CDR3 DNA sequence: TGTGCCTGGAGTGCTGGACAGCTCTACGAGCAGTACTTC.

The chain employs TRBV5-5 and TRBJ1-1; D not resolved. The CDR3 totals 14 residues. Trimming stripped 7 bases from V and 0 bases from J, with 13 bases between. Per germline, CDR1 SGHKS and CDR2 YYEKEE (reference sequence). This CDR3 reads CASRGVGVNTEAFF. The CDR3 DNA is TGTGCCAGCCGGGGAGTCGGGGTGAACACTGAAGCTTTCTTT.

The V and J genes are TRBV30 and TRBJ2-1; the match to TRBD2 covers 14 bases. The germline V gene encodes CDR1 GTSNPN and CDR2 SVGIG (reference sequence). The ends lost 3 bases at V and 4 bases at J; junction bases unmatched: 5. This CDR3 has 16 residues. In DNA form, the CDR3 reads TGTGCCTGGAGGGGGACTAGCGGGGGCCCTTACAATGAGCAGTTCTTC. Its protein is CAWRGTSGGPYNEQFF. Full variable domain (missing parts from reference TRBV30 and TRBJ2-1): SQTIHQWPATLVQPVGSPLSLECTVEGTSNPNLYWYRQAAGRGLQLLFYSVGIGQISSEVPQNLSASRPQDRQFILSSKKLLLSDSGFYLCAWRGTSGGPYNEQFFGPGTRLTVL.